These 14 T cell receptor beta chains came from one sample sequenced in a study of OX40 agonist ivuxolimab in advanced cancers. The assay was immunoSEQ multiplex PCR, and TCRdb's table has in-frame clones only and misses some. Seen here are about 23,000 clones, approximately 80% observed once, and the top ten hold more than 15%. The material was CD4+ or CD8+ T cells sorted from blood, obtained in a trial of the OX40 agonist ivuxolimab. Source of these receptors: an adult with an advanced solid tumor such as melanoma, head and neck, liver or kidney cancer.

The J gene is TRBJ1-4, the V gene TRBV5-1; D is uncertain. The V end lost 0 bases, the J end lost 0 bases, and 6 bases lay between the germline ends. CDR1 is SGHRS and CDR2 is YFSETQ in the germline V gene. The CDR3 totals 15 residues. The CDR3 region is CASSLASATNEKLFF. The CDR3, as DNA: TGCGCCAGCAGCTTGGCGTCAGCAACTAATGAAAAACTGTTTTTT.

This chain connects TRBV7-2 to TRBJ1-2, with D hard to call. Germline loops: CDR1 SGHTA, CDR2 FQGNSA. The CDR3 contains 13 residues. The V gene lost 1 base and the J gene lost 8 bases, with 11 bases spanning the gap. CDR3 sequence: CASSLGVGRGYTF. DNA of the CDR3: TGTGCCAGCAGCTTAGGTGTAGGTAGGGGCTACACCTTC. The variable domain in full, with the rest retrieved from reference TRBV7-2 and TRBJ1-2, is GAGVSQSPSNKVTEKGKDVELRCDPISGHTALYWYRQSLGQGLEFLIYFQGNSAPDKSGLPSDRFSAERTGGSVSTLTIQRTQQEDSAVYLCASSLGVGRGYTFGSGTRLTVV.

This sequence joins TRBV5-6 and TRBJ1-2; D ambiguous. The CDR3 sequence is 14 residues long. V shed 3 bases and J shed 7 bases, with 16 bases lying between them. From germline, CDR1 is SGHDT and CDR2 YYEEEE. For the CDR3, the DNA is TGTGCCAGCAGCTCGTGGGTCCGGAGGGCTGGCTACACCTTC. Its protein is CASSSWVRRAGYTF. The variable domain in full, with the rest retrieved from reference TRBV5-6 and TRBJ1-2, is DAGVTQSPTHLIKTRGQQVTLRCSPKSGHDTVSWYQQALGQGPQFIFQYYEEEERQRGNFPDRFSGHQFPNYSSELNVNALLLGDSALYLCASSSWVRRAGYTFGSGTRLTVV.

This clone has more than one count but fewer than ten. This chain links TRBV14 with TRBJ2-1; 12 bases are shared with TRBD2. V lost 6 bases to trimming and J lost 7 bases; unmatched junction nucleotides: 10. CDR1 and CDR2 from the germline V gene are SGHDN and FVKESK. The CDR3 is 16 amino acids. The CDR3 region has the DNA TGTGCCAGCAGTCCAAGACTAGCGGGAGCGGGAAATGAGCAGTTCTTC. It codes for CASSPRLAGAGNEQFF.

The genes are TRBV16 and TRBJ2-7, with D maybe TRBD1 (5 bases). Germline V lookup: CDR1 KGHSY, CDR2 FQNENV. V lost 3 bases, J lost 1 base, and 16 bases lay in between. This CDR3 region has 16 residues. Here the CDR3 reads CASSQPQGAVSYEQYF. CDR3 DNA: TGTGCCAGCAGCCAGCCGCAGGGTGCTGTATCCTACGAGCAGTACTTC. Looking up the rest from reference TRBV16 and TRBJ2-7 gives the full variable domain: GEEVAQTPKHLVRGEGQKAKLYCAPIKGHSYVFWYQQVLKNEFKFLISFQNENVFDETGMPKERFSAKCLPNSPCSLEIQATKLEDSAVYFCASSQPQGAVSYEQYFGPGTRLTVT.

The CDR3 nucleotides read TGTGCCAGCAGCAGAGGGGGGAGGGATCCGACCGGGGAGCTGTTTTTT. This translates into CASSRGGRDPTGELFF. The chain combines TRBV5-4 with TRBJ2-2; possible D gene TRBD2, 7 bases. Germline values: CDR1 SGHNT, CDR2 YYREEE (reference sequence). The CDR3 covers 16 residues. Trimming pared 4 bases from V and 5 bases from J, leaving 18 bases between.

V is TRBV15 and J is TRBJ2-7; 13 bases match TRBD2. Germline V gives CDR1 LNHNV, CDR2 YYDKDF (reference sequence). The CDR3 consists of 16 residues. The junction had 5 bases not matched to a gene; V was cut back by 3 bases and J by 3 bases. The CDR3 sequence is CATSRPGTSGIYEQYF. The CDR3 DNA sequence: TGTGCCACCAGCAGGCCCGGGACTAGCGGGATCTACGAGCAGTACTTC. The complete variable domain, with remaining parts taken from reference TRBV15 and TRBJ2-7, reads DAMVIQNPRYQVTQFGKPVTLSCSQTLNHNVMYWYQQKSSQAPKLLFHYYDKDFNNEADTPDNFQSRRPNTSFCFLDIRSPGLGDTAMYLCATSRPGTSGIYEQYFGPGTRLTVT.

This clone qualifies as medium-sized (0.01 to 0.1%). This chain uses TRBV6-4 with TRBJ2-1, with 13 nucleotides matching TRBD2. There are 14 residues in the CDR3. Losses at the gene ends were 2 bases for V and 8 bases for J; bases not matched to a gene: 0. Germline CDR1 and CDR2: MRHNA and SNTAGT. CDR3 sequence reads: CASSDGLAGDEQFF. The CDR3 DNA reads TGTGCCAGCAGTGACGGACTAGCGGGAGATGAGCAGTTCTTC.

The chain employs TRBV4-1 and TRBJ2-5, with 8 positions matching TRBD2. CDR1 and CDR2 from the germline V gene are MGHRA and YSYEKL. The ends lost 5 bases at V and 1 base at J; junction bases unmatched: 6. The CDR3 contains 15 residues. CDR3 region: CASSSPGGGQETQYF. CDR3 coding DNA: TGCGCCAGCAGCTCCCCCGGGGGGGGCCAAGAGACCCAGTACTTC.

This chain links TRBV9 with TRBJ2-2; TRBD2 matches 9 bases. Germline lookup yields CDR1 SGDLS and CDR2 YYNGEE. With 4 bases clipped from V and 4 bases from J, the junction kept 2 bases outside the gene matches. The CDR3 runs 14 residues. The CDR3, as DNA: TGTGCCAGCAGCTCGGGACTAGCCACCGGGGAGCTGTTTTTT. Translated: CASSSGLATGELFF.

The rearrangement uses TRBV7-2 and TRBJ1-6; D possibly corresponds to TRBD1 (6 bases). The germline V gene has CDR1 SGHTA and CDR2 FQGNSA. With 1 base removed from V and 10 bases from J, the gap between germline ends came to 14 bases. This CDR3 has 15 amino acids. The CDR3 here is CASSLESGAISPLHF. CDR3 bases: TGTGCCAGCAGCTTAGAATCAGGGGCTATCTCACCCCTCCACTTT.

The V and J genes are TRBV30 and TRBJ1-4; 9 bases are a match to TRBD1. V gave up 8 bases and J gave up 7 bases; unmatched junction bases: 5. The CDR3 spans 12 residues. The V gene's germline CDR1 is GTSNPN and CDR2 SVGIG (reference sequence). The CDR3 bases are TGTGCCAGGGGACAGGGATCTGAAAAACTGTTTTTT. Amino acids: CARGQGSEKLFF.

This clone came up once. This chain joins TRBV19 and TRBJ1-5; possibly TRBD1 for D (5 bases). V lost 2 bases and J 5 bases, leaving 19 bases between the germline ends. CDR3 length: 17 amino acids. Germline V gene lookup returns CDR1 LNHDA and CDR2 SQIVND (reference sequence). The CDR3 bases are TGTGCCAGTAGTATAAGGTCTCGGGGGAATGGGGATCAGCCCCAGCATTTT. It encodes CASSIRSRGNGDQPQHF.

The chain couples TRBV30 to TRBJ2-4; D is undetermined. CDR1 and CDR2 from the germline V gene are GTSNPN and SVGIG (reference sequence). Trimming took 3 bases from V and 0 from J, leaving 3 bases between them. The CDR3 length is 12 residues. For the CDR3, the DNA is TGTGCCTGGAGGATAGCCAAAAACATTCAGTACTTC. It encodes CAWRIAKNIQYF.